A selection of T cell receptor beta chains follows, all from one sample in a study of blood T cell repertoires in COVID-19. Data came from immunoSEQ multiplex PCR; TCRdb stores just in-frame clones and leaves some out. Of some 210,000 clones in the sample, around 90% were seen once. The sequenced sample consisted of peripheral blood. The receptors come from a man aged 30 to 45 with acute or convalescent COVID-19. CDR3s include the opening cysteine and the closing phenylalanine or tryptophan. Each record gives: J gene, D gene, V gene, CDR3 DNA, CDR3 protein. The D gene is left open where the match is weak.

TRBJ2-1 | TRBD1 | TRBV7-8 | TGTGCCAGCAGCCCCCAGGGGCAGGGGGCTAGCCACAATGAGCAGTTCTTC | CASSPQGQGASHNEQFF
TRBJ1-6 | - | TRBV2 | TGTGCCAGCAGGACCCGGGTGACTAATTCACCCCTCCACTTT | CASRTRVTNSPLHF
TRBJ2-6 | - | TRBV5-6 | TGTGCCAGCAGGATTCAAGTAGCGTTGACCAACGTCCTGACTTTC | CASRIQVALTNVLTF
TRBJ1-2 | - | TRBV19 | TGTGCCAGTAGTAAAGACCGGTTGGGAGCGTATGGCTACACCTTC | CASSKDRLGAYGYTF
TRBJ1-6 | - | TRBV14 | TGTGCCAGCCGGGCAGGGGTCTATAATTCACCCCTCCACTTT | CASRAGVYNSPLHF
TRBJ2-1 | - | TRBV11-3 | TGTGCCAGCAGCATACAGGGAAACAATGAGCAGTTCTTC | CASSIQGNNEQFF
TRBJ2-2 | - | TRBV7-9 | TGTGCCAGCAGCTTCCGGCTAGCGATTAACACCGGGGAGCTGTTTTTT | CASSFRLAINTGELFF
TRBJ1-5 | - | TRBV3-1/TRBV3-2 | TGTGCCAGCAGCCAAGATCTTGGCAGCAGGAATCAGCCCCAGCATTTT | CASSQDLGSRNQPQHF
TRBJ2-5 | - | TRBV18 | TGTGCCAGCTCACCCAGAGACAACCAAGAGACCCAGTACTTC | CASSPRDNQETQYF
TRBJ2-1 | TRBD2 | TRBV7-3 | TGTGCCAGCAGCTTACGCCGACTAGCGGGGGACCATGGTGAGCAGTTCTTC | CASSLRRLAGDHGEQFF
TRBJ1-2 | - | TRBV19 | TGTGCCAGTAGTATAAGCGGTGGGAACGGCTACACCTTC | CASSISGGNGYTF
TRBJ2-7 | - | TRBV6-5 | TGTGCCAGCAGTACATATTTGCCGGGCGAGCAGTACTTC | CASSTYLPGEQYF